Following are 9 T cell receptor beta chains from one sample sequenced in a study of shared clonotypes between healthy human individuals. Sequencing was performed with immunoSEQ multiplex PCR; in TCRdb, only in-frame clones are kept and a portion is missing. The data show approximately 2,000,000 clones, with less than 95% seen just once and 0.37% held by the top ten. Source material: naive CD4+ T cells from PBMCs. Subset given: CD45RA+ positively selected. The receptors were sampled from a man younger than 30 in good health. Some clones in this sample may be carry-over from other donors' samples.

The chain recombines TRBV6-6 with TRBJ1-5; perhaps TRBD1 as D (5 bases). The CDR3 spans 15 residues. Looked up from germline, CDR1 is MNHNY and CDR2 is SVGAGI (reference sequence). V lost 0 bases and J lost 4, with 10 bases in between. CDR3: CASSYSGPTNQPQHF. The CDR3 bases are TGTGCCAGCAGTTACTCGGGACCCACAAATCAGCCCCAGCATTTT.

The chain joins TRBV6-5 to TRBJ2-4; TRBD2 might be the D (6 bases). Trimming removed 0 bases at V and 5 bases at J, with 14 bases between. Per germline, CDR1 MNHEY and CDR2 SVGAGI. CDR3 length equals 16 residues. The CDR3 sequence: CASSYSATRTQNIQYF. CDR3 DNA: TGTGCCAGCAGTTACTCTGCGACTAGGACCCAAAACATTCAGTACTTC.

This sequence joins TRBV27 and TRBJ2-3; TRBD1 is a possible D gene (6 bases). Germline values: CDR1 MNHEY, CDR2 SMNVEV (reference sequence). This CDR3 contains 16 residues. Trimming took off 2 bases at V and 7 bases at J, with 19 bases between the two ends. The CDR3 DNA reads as TGTGCCAGCAGTTTACTTACAGGGATTGGCCTTAATACGCAGTATTTT. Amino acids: CASSLLTGIGLNTQYF.

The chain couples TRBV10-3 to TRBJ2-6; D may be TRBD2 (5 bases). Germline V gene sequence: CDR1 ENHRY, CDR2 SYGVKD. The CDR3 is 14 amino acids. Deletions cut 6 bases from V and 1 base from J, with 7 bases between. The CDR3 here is CAISGVSGANVLTF. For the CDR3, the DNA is TGTGCCATCAGCGGGGTGTCTGGGGCCAACGTCCTGACTTTC.

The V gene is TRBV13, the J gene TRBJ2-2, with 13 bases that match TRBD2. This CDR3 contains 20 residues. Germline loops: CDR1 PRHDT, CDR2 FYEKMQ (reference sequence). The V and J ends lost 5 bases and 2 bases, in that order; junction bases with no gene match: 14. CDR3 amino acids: CASSLRPKTSGRRNTGELFF. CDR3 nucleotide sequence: TGTGCCAGCAGCCTTCGCCCGAAGACTAGCGGGAGGCGAAACACCGGGGAGCTGTTTTTT. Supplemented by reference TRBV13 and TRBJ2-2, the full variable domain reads AAGVIQSPRHLIKEKRETATLKCYPIPRHDTVYWYQQGPGQDPQFLISFYEKMQSDKGSIPDRFSAQQFSDYHSELNMSSLELGDSALYFCASSLRPKTSGRRNTGELFFGEGSRLTVL.

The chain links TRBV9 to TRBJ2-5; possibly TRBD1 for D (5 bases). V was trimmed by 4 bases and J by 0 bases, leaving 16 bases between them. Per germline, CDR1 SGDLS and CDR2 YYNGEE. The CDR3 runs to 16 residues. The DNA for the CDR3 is TGTGCCAGCAGCCCAGGACAAAATTTGTACCAAGAGACCCAGTACTTC. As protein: CASSPGQNLYQETQYF.

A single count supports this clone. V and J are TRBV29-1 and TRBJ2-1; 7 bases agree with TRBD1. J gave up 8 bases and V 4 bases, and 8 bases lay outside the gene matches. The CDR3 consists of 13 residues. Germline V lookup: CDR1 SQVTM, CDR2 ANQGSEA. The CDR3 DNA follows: TGCAGCGTTGTACAGGGGCCAGGGGATGAGCAGTTCTTC. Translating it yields CSVVQGPGDEQFF.

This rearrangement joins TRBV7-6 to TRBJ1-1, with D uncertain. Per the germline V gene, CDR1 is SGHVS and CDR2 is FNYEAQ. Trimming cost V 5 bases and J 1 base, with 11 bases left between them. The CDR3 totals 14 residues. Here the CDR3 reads CASSTDGPNTEAFF. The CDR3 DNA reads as TGTGCCAGCAGCACTGACGGTCCGAACACTGAAGCTTTCTTT.

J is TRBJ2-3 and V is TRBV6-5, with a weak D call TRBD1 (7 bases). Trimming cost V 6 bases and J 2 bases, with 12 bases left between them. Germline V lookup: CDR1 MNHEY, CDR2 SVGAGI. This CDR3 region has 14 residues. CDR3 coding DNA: TGTGCCAGCAGCAGACAGGGACTCACAGATACGCAGTATTTT. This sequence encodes CASSRQGLTDTQYF.